Shown below are 16 T cell receptor beta chains from a single sample sequenced in a study of T cells in Graves' hyperthyroidism and ophthalmopathy. Authors of the study amplified TCR beta CDR3 regions from RNA transcripts. HTBI primers were employed in a first-round RT-PCR of the TCR CDR3. TCRdb redid the calling of the multiplex PCR reads with MiXCR, one entry per CDR3 protein. The data contain hundreds of thousands of distinct CDR3 sequences, 15% to 18% of them singletons. Sequencing was performed on blood. The source is a woman aged 18-30 years with Graves' hyperthyroidism that later progressed to Graves' ophthalmopathy.

This clonotype came up once. A read error is possible here, since a much larger clone lies one base away. The chain recombines TRBV18 with TRBJ2-1, with D unresolved. Germline CDR1 is KGHSH and CDR2 is LQKENI. The CDR3 sequence is 16 residues long. For the CDR3, the DNA is TGTGCCAGCTCACCACCAGACTTTTGGTCCTACAATGAGCAGTCCTTC. It codes for CASSPPDFWSYNEQSF.

The sample holds many counts of this clonotype. The chain links TRBV12-3 or TRBV12-4 to TRBJ2-2, with a tentative D call TRBD2 (6 bases). The CDR3 has 15 residues. The V and J ends lost 6 bases and 0 bases respectively, with 11 bases between them. The CDR3 sequence: CASSLTSPNTGELFF. The CDR3 bases are TGTGCCAGCAGCCTAACTAGCCCGAACACCGGGGAGCTGTTTTTT.

The rearrangement joins TRBV19 to TRBJ2-1; 8 nucleotides match TRBD2. The CDR3 runs 15 residues. Germline-derived CDR1 and CDR2 are LNHDA and SQIVND (reference sequence). V lost 7 bases and J lost 8; bases outside the gene matches: 13. The CDR3 region has the DNA TGTGCCAGTAACAATGGACGCGCGGGAGGTGATGAGCAGTTCTTC. This encodes CASNNGRAGGDEQFF.

This sequence joins TRBV19 and TRBJ2-1; D not certain. The ends were cut back, 1 base at V and 6 bases at J, with 22 bases in the middle. In germline, CDR1 is LNHDA, CDR2 SQIVND (reference sequence). The CDR3 spans 18 residues. This CDR3 reads CASSIAPPGILRGNEQFF. As DNA, the CDR3 is TGTGCCAGTAGTATAGCCCCCCCCGGCATCCTCCGAGGCAATGAGCAGTTCTTC.

This clonotype was observed a handful of times. The chain has TRBV20-1 and TRBJ2-4; D remains unclear. Per germline, CDR1 DFQATT and CDR2 SNEGSKA (reference sequence). Trimming removed 4 bases from V and 4 bases from J, with 20 bases in between. This CDR3 has 16 amino acids. This chain's CDR3 is CSAILTRPQDKNIQYF. The CDR3 DNA follows: TGCAGTGCTATATTGACCCGCCCTCAGGATAAAAACATTCAGTACTTC.

This clonotype was observed at least ten times. The chain carries TRBV2 and TRBJ2-7; no reliable D call. The germline V gene encodes CDR1 SNHLY and CDR2 FYNNEI. The V end lost 2 bases, the J end lost 3 bases, and 5 bases lay between the germline ends. The CDR3 is made up of 12 amino acids. CDR3 DNA: TGTGCCAGCAGTGAACGGCTCTACGAGCAGTACTTC. Protein product: CASSERLYEQYF.

Only a few counts were recorded for this clonotype. V usage is TRBV5-1 and J usage is TRBJ2-1, with 11 positions matching TRBD2. J gave up 15 bases and V 1 base, and 18 bases lay outside the gene matches. The length of the CDR3 is 17 residues. CDR1 SGHRS and CDR2 YFSETQ come from the germline V gene. The CDR3 nucleotides read TGCGCCAGCAGCTTGTGGGGGACTAGCGGCAACGAAGTCCTCTTGTTCTTC. This gives the protein CASSLWGTSGNEVLLFF.

This clonotype came up a few times. The rearrangement joins TRBV7-9 to TRBJ1-5; D uncertain. The CDR3 loop spans 14 amino acids. Looked up from germline, CDR1 is SEHNR and CDR2 is FQNEAQ (reference sequence). V was cut by 3 bases and J by 0 bases, with 6 bases left in between. CDR3 coding DNA: TGTGCCAGCAGCTTTGACGGTAGCAATCAGCCCCAGCATTTT. Its protein product is CASSFDGSNQPQHF.

This clonotype appeared many times. The CDR3 DNA reads TGTGCCAGCCGTCTAGCGGGAGTTACCTACGAGCAGTACTTC. Amino acids: CASRLAGVTYEQYF. The gene calls are TRBV27 and TRBJ2-7, with TRBD2 matching 10 bases. Trimming removed 8 bases from V and 2 bases from J; junction bases left unmatched: 6. Germline-derived CDR1 and CDR2 are MNHEY and SMNVEV (reference sequence). The CDR3 is 14 amino acids.

This clonotype was counted a few times. This chain uses TRBV6-1 with TRBJ1-6, with a possible D match to TRBD1 (6 bases). V was shortened by 6 bases and J by 7 bases, with 16 bases between the two germline ends. This CDR3 has 15 residues. Germline values: CDR1 MNHNS, CDR2 SASEGT. The CDR3 reads CASSQTGAVNSPLHF. The CDR3 DNA follows: TGTGCCAGCAGCCAAACGGGGGCCGTAAATTCACCCCTCCACTTT.

CDR3: CATADSESTYEQYF. The DNA of the CDR3 is TGTGCCACCGCGGACAGCGAATCTACCTACGAGCAGTACTTC. This chain joins TRBV19 and TRBJ2-7, with D possibly TRBD1 on 6 matching bases. This CDR3 has 14 amino acids. The V end was cut by 10 bases, the J end by 2 bases, with 18 bases between. The germline V gene encodes CDR1 LNHDA and CDR2 SQIVND (reference sequence).

The chain has TRBV2 and TRBJ2-5, with 10 bases that match TRBD2. Trimming cost V 7 bases and J 2 bases; bases outside gene matches: 10. CDR3 length: 16 amino acids. Germline CDR1 is SNHLY and CDR2 is FYNNEI. The CDR3 DNA reads as TGTGCCAGCACGTCGGGACTAGCGAGGGTTCAAGAGACCCAGTACTTC. Translating gives CASTSGLARVQETQYF.

There are many counts of this clonotype. The chain couples TRBV28 to TRBJ2-3, with D unclear. The germline V and J ends were trimmed by 2 bases and 2 bases, with 8 bases remaining between them. The germline CDR1 and CDR2 sequences are MDHEN and SYDVKM. The CDR3 has 14 amino acids. The CDR3, as DNA: TGTGCCAGCAGTTTAGAGTCCCTCACAGATACGCAGTATTTT. It codes for CASSLESLTDTQYF.

This clonotype has at least ten counts. This rearrangement joins TRBV28 to TRBJ1-2; D call uncertain. V lost 1 base, J lost 5 bases, and 14 bases lay in between. Germline values: CDR1 MDHEN, CDR2 SYDVKM. The CDR3 runs to 15 residues. The CDR3 loop reads CASSLLATDKYGYTF. As DNA, the CDR3 is TGTGCCAGCAGTTTATTGGCGACGGATAAATATGGCTACACCTTC.

This clonotype was observed at least ten times. The chain joins TRBV18 to TRBJ2-5; the match to TRBD1 covers 11 bases. This CDR3 region has 15 residues. The ends lost 4 bases at V and 4 bases at J; junction bases unmatched: 5. Germline V gene lookup returns CDR1 KGHSH and CDR2 LQKENI. In DNA, the CDR3 is TGTGCCAGCTCACGAGGACAGGGGGCAGGAGAGACCCAGTACTTC. Protein product: CASSRGQGAGETQYF.

This clonotype has at least ten counts. Germline and junction disagree at one end, which may indicate a read error. The J gene is TRBJ2-1, the V gene TRBV7-7; 7 nucleotides match TRBD2. The CDR3 sequence is 16 residues long. Germline CDR1 SSHAT, CDR2 FNYEAQ (reference sequence). The CDR3 here is CASSAYGRSTYNEQFF. The CDR3 DNA follows: TGTGCTAGCAGCGCATACGGGAGGTCCACCTACAATGAGCAGTTCTTC.